This T cell receptor beta chain was sequenced for a study of vaccination and CD4 T cells after COVID-19. About the study: Cellular stimulation was performed using overlapping spike peptides derived from SARS-CoV-2, HCoV-NL63, HCoV-OC43 and HCoV-229E.

The Oncomine TCR Beta short-read assay was applied to DNA of cultured CD4+ T cells. TCRdb re-analysed the PCR reads in MiXCR, keeping a single row per CDR3 protein. Found here are about 13,000 distinct CDR3 sequences, roughly 42% of them singletons; the top ten hold roughly 14%. Noted treatment: roughly ten-day PBMC culture with coronavirus spike peptide pools or control peptides (ViraFEST assay). As concerns this clonotype: Its antigen remains unknown.

The sequencing input was CD4+ T cells from blood, cultured in vitro. This receptor was taken from a human donor who had recovered from COVID-19.

CDR3 amino acids: CASSAGGPYEQYF. Here the CDR3 DNA reads TGTGCCAGCAGCGCCGGGGGCCCCTACGAGCAGTACTTC. The genes are TRBV11-2 and TRBJ2-7; D could derive from TRBD1 or TRBD2 (6 bases each). Germline assignment: CDR1 SGHAT and CDR2 FQNNGV. CDR3 length equals 13 residues. Trimming shortened V by 5 bases and J by 2 bases, and 10 bases separated the two germline ends.